A single sample gave rise to the 5 T cell receptor beta chains below, sequenced in a study of T cell responses to AZD1222 COVID-19 vaccine. The data were produced by immunoSEQ multiplex PCR, yet TCRdb's version contains in-frame clones alone and is incomplete. In the table there are about 150,000 clones, roughly nine tenths of which are singletons. The sample was peripheral blood, taken on day 0 of AZD1222 vaccination. The receptors shown here come from an adult in good health.

The chain has TRBV19 and TRBJ1-5; the D is unclear. This CDR3 has 16 residues. From germline, CDR1 is LNHDA and CDR2 SQIVND (reference sequence). The germline V and J ends were trimmed by 6 bases and 2 bases, with 17 bases remaining between them. The CDR3 loop is CASSTDRSGGNQPQHF. The CDR3, as DNA: TGTGCCAGTAGCACAGATAGATCTGGGGGCAATCAGCCCCAGCATTTT.

The rearrangement links TRBV11-1 to TRBJ2-6; D is ambiguous. Trimming removed 2 bases from V and 0 bases from J, with 8 bases in between. The CDR3 has 16 amino acids. The V gene's germline CDR1 is SGHAT and CDR2 FQDESV (reference sequence). CDR3: CASSLKATSGANVLTF. CDR3 coding DNA: TGTGCCAGCAGCTTAAAAGCCACCTCTGGGGCCAACGTCCTGACTTTC. The entire variable domain, with the rest obtained from reference TRBV11-1 and TRBJ2-6, is as follows: EAEVAQSPRYKITEKSQAVAFWCDPISGHATLYWYRQILGQGPELLVQFQDESVVDDSQLPKDRFSAERLKGVDSTLKIQPAELGDSAMYLCASSLKATSGANVLTFGAGSRLTVL.

This sequence joins TRBV24-1 and TRBJ1-2; no clear D. The ends were cut back, 7 bases at V and 2 bases at J, with 13 bases in the middle. The V gene's germline CDR1 is KGHDR and CDR2 SFDVKD. The CDR3 contains 14 residues. CDR3 DNA: TGTGCCACCAGCGGTCAAAGTAGCAACTATGGCTACACCTTC. Translating gives CATSGQSSNYGYTF.

V usage is TRBV28 and J usage is TRBJ2-7; the D call may be TRBD1 or TRBD2 (5 bases each). The CDR3 extends over 15 amino acids. The ends were cut back, 5 bases at V and 4 bases at J, with 18 bases in the middle. CDR1 MDHEN and CDR2 SYDVKM come from the germline V gene. In DNA form, the CDR3 reads TGTGCCAGCAGTCCGGGACCTCGGACACATTACGAGCAGTACTTC. Protein: CASSPGPRTHYEQYF.

The rearrangement uses TRBV28 and TRBJ2-5; tentative D call: TRBD1 (5 bases). This CDR3 spans 12 amino acids. Germline V lookup: CDR1 MDHEN, CDR2 SYDVKM. V was cut by 10 bases and J by 6 bases, with 15 bases left in between. CDR3 amino acids: CATTGGTKTQYF. For the CDR3, the DNA is TGTGCCACCACAGGCGGAACGAAGACCCAGTACTTC.